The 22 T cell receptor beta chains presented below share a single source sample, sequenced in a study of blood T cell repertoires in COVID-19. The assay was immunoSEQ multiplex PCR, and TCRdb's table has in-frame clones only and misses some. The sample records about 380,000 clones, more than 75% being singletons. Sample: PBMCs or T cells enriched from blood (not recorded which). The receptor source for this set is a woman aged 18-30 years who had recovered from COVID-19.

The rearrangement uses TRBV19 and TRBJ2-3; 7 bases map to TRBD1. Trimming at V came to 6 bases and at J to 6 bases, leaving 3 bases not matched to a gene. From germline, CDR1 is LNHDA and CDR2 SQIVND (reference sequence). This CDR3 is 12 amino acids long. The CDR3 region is CASSDRDDTQYF. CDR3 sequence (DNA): TGTGCCAGTAGCGACAGGGACGATACGCAGTATTTT.

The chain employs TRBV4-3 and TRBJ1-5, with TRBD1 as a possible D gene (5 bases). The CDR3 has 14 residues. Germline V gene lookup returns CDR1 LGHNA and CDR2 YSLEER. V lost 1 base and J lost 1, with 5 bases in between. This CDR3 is CASSQGQSNQPQHF. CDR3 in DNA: TGCGCCAGCAGCCAAGGACAGAGCAATCAGCCCCAGCATTTT.

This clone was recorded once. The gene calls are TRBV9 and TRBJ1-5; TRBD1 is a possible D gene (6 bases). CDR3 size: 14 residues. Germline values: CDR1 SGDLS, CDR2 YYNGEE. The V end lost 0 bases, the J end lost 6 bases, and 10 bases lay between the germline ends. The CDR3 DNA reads TGTGCCAGCAGCGTAGGACAGGATTTTCAGCCCCAGCATTTT. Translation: CASSVGQDFQPQHF.

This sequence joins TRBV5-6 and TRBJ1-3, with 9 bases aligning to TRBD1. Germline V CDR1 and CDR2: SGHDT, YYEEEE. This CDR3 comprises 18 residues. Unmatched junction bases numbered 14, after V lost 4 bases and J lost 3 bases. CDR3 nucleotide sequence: TGTGCCAGCAGCCCCCCCGCCGAACAGGGGGCGTTTGGAAACACCATATATTTT. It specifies CASSPPAEQGAFGNTIYF.

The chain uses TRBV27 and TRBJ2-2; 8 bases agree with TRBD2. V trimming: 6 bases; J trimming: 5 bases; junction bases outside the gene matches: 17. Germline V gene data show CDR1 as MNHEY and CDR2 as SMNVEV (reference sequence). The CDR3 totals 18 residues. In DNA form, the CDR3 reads TGTGCCAGCAGCTCTATAGAGATCGGGGGGGAAATGACCGGGGAGCTGTTTTTT. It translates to CASSSIEIGGEMTGELFF.

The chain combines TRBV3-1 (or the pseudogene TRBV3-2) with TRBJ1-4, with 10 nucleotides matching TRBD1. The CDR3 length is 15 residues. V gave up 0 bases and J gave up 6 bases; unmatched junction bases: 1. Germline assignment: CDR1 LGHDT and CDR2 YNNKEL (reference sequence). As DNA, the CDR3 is TGTGCCAGCAGCCAAGAAGGGACAGGGGATGAAAAACTGTTTTTT. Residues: CASSQEGTGDEKLFF.

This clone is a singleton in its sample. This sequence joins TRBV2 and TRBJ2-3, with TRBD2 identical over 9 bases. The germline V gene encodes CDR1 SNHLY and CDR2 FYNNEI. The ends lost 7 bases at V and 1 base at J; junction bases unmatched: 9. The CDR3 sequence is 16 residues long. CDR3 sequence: CASNPRAGGGTDTQYF. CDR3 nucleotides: TGTGCCAGCAATCCACGAGCGGGGGGCGGCACAGATACGCAGTATTTT.

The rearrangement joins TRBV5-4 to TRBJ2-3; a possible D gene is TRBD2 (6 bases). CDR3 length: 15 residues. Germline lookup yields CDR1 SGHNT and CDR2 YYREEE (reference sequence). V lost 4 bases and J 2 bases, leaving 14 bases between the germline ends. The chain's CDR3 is CASSRLGGLTDTQYF. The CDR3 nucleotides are TGTGCCAGCAGCCGTCTAGGAGGGCTCACAGATACGCAGTATTTT.

The CDR3 spells CASSPSGGTNEKLFF. As DNA, the CDR3 is TGTGCCAGCAGCCCTTCTGGGGGGACTAATGAAAAACTGTTTTTT. J is TRBJ1-4 and V is TRBV7-2; tentative D call: TRBD1 (5 bases). Germline lookup yields CDR1 SGHTA and CDR2 FQGNSA. V lost 5 bases and J 2 bases, leaving 12 bases between the germline ends. CDR3 size: 15 residues. Drawing the rest from reference TRBV7-2 and TRBJ1-4, the complete variable domain is GAGVSQSPSNKVTEKGKDVELRCDPISGHTALYWYRQSLGQGLEFLIYFQGNSAPDKSGLPSDRFSAERTGGSVSTLTIQRTQQEDSAVYLCASSPSGGTNEKLFFGSGTQLSVL.

CDR3 residues: CASSYSGEGNEQFF. The CDR3, as DNA: TGTGCCAGCAGTTACTCGGGGGAGGGGAATGAGCAGTTCTTC. The V and J genes are TRBV6-5 and TRBJ2-1; the match to TRBD2 covers 7 bases. The junction had 3 bases not matched to a gene; V was cut back by 0 bases and J by 7 bases. This CDR3 region has 14 residues. Looked up from germline, CDR1 is MNHEY and CDR2 is SVGAGI.

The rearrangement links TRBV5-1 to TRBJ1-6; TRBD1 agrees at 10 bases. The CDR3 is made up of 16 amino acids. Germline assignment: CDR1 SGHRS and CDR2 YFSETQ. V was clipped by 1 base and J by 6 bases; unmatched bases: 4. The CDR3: CASSLPRTGGNSPLHF. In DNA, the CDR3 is TGCGCCAGCAGCTTGCCACGGACAGGGGGTAATTCACCCCTCCACTTT.

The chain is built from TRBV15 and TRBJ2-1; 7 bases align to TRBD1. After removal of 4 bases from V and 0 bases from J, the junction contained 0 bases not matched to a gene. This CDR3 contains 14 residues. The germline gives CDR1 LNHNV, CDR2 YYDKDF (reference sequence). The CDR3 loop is CATSKGASYNEQFF. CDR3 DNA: TGTGCCACCAGCAAGGGGGCCTCCTACAATGAGCAGTTCTTC.

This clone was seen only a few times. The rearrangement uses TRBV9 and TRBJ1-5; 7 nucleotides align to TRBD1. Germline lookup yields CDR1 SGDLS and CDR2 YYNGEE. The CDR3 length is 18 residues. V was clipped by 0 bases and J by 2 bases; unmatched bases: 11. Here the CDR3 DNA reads TGTGCCAGCAGCGTAGGGGAGACAGGGTGGAATGGCAATCAGCCCCAGCATTTT. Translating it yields CASSVGETGWNGNQPQHF. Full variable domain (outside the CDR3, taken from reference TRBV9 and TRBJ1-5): DSGVTQTPKHLITATGQRVTLRCSPRSGDLSVYWYQQSLDQGLQFLIQYYNGEERAKGNILERFSAQQFPDLHSELNLSSLELGDSALYFCASSVGETGWNGNQPQHFGDGTRLSIL.

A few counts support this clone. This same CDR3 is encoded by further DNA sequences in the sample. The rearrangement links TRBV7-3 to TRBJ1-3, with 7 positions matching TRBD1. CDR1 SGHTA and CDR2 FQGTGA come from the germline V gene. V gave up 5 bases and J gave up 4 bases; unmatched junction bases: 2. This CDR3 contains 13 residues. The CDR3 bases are TGTGCCAGCAGCCCGACAGGGGGAAACACCATATATTTT. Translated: CASSPTGGNTIYF. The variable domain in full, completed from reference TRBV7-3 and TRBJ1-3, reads GAGVSQTPSNKVTEKGKYVELRCDPISGHTALYWYRQSLGQGPEFLIYFQGTGAADDSGLPNDRFFAVRPEGSVSTLKIQRTERGDSAVYLCASSPTGGNTIYFGEGSWLTVV.

CDR3 sequence: CASSQGAGANGLNQPQHF. The CDR3, as DNA: TGTGCCAGCAGCCAAGGGGCAGGGGCCAATGGGCTAAATCAGCCCCAGCATTTT. The chain couples TRBV4-2 to TRBJ1-5; maybe TRBD1 (6 bases). The CDR3 is 18 amino acids. The ends were cut back, 1 base at V and 4 bases at J, with 20 bases in the middle. Per the germline V gene, CDR1 is LGHNA and CDR2 is YNFKEQ.

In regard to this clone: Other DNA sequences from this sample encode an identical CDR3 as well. The CDR3 here is CASSQDRDYEQYF. CDR3 nucleotide sequence: TGCGCCAGCAGCCAAGATCGGGACTACGAGCAGTACTTC. The rearrangement uses TRBV4-3 and TRBJ2-7; perhaps TRBD2 as D (5 bases). Germline CDR1 is LGHNA and CDR2 is YSLEER. V lost 0 bases and J lost 3, with 6 bases in between. The CDR3 runs 13 residues.

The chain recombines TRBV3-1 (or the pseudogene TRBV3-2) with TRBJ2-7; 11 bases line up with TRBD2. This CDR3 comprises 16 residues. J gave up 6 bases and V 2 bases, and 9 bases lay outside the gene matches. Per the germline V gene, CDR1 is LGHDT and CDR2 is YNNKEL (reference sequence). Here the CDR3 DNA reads TGTGCCAGCAGCCAAAATGACAGGCTAGCGGGGGGCGAGCAGTACTTC. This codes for CASSQNDRLAGGEQYF.

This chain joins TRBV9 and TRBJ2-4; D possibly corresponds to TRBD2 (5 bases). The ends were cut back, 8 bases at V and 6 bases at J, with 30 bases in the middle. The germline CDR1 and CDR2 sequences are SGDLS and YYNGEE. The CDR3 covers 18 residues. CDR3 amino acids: CARNPSPPEVSRGNIQYF. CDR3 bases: TGTGCCAGGAATCCCTCGCCTCCCGAAGTGTCCCGGGGAAACATTCAGTACTTC.

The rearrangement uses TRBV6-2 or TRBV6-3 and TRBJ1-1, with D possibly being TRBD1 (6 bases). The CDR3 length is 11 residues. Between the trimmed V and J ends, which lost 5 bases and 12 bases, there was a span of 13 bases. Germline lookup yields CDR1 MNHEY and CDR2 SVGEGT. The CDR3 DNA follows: TGTGCCAGCAGTCGAGACAGGACATCTTTCTTT. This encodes CASSRDRTSFF.

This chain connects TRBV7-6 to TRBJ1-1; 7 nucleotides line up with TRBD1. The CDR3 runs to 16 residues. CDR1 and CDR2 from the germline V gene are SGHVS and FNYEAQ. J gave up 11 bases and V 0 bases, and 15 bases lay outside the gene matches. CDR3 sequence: CASSLATGDRELRAFF. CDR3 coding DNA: TGTGCCAGCAGCTTAGCAACAGGGGATCGGGAATTGCGTGCTTTCTTT.

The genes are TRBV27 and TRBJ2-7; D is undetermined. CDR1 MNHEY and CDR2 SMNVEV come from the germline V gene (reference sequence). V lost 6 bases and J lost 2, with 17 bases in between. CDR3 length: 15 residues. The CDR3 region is CASSPTPADPYEQYF. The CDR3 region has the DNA TGTGCCAGCAGCCCTACCCCGGCGGATCCCTACGAGCAGTACTTC.

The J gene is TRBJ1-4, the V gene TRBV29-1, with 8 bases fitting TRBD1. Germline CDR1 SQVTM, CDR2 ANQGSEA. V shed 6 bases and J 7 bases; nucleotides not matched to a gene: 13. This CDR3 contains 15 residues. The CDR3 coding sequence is TGCAGCGTGCGACCTTCAGGGGGCGCCGGTGAAAAACTGTTTTTT. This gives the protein CSVRPSGGAGEKLFF. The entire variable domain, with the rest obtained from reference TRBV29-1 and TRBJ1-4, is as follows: SAVISQKPSRDICQRGTSLTIQCQVDSQVTMMFWYRQQPGQSLTLIATANQGSEATYESGFVIDKFPISRPNLTFSTLTVSNMSPEDSSIYLCSVRPSGGAGEKLFFGSGTQLSVL.